A selection of T cell receptor beta chains follows, all from one sample in a study of blood T cell repertoires in COVID-19. Some clones are missing from TCRdb's copy, which holds only in-frame ones; the method was immunoSEQ multiplex PCR. The profile shows about 130,000 clones, less than 90% of them singletons. The sequenced sample consisted of PBMCs or T cells enriched from blood (not recorded which). The receptors here all came from a man aged 30 to 39 who had recovered from COVID-19. CDR3s include the opening cysteine and the closing phenylalanine or tryptophan. Each record gives: clone size, V gene, J gene, D gene, CDR3 protein, CDR3 DNA. The D gene is left open where the match is weak. The listing skips clone size in some rows; elsewhere it reads once, few, many or a size class.

-	TRBV2	TRBJ1-1	TRBD1	CASSEALGRGETEAFF	TGTGCCAGCAGTGAAGCGCTTGGCAGGGGGGAGACTGAAGCTTTCTTT
-	TRBV11-2	TRBJ1-2	TRBD1	CASSLQGGNYGYTF	TGTGCCAGCAGCTTGCAGGGGGGCAACTATGGCTACACCTTC
-	TRBV9	TRBJ2-7	-	CASSEQGYSDEQYF	TGTGCCAGCAGCGAACAGGGTTACTCCGACGAGCAGTACTTC
-	TRBV3-1/TRBV3-2	TRBJ1-5	-	CASSQTGVSNQPQHF	TGTGCCAGCAGCCAGACAGGTGTTAGCAATCAGCCCCAGCATTTT
-	TRBV6-5	TRBJ2-7	TRBD1	CASSRQGSYEQYF	TGTGCCAGCAGTAGACAGGGTTCCTACGAGCAGTACTTC
-	TRBV5-6	TRBJ2-1	TRBD2	CASSPEGLAGNEQFF	TGTGCCAGCAGCCCTGAGGGACTAGCGGGCAATGAGCAGTTCTTC
-	TRBV12-5	TRBJ1-6	-	CASGLGDSGFSPLHF	TGTGCTAGTGGTTTAGGCGATTCGGGGTTTTCACCCCTCCACTTT
few	TRBV7-9	TRBJ1-5	-	CASNHRGSGDQPQHF	TGTGCCAGCAACCACCGTGGGTCTGGAGATCAGCCCCAGCATTTT
few	TRBV6-4	TRBJ1-1	TRBD1	CASSEGRGTEAFF	TGTGCCAGCAGTGAGGGCAGGGGGACTGAAGCTTTCTTT
-	TRBV10-3	TRBJ1-4	-	CASMLGGGGTNEKLFF	TGTGCCAGCATGCTGGGGGGAGGAGGAACTAATGAAAAACTGTTTTTT
-	TRBV6-1	TRBJ1-5	TRBD1	CASSEAYRGSQPQHF	TGTGCCAGCAGTGAAGCGTACAGGGGTAGCCAGCCCCAGCATTTT
-	TRBV19	TRBJ2-5	TRBD1	CVSSTHWDSQETQYF	TGTGTCAGTAGTACCCACTGGGACAGCCAAGAGACCCAGTACTTC
-	TRBV18	TRBJ1-4	TRBD1	CASSPGQGKKEKLFF	TGTGCCAGCTCACCGGGACAGGGGAAAAAAGAAAAACTGTTTTTT